These T cell receptor beta chains were read from a single sample in a study of blood T cell repertoires in COVID-19. Method: immunoSEQ multiplex PCR; TCRdb's copy keeps in-frame clones and lacks some. The table has about 70,000 clones, 90% to 95% seen once. Sequencing was performed on peripheral blood. All receptors come from a middle-aged man with COVID-19, enrolled during active disease. The CDR3 runs from the conserved cysteine through the conserved F or W. Each record gives: CDR3 length, clone size, D gene, V gene, J gene, CDR3 DNA, CDR3 protein. The D gene is left open where the match is weak. Size is stated for part of the rows, as once, few or many counts, or as a class when the clone is expanded.

12	-	-	TRBV27	TRBJ2-7	TGTGCCAGCAGTTTCTCAGGGTACGAGCAGTACTTC	CASSFSGYEQYF
16	-	TRBD2	TRBV9	TRBJ2-2	TGTGCCAGCAGCGTCCCTCTAGCGGGAGGAACCGGGGAGCTGTTTTTT	CASSVPLAGGTGELFF
14	-	TRBD2	TRBV29-1	TRBJ2-2	TGCAGCGTTGTAGTGGGAGGGCCCCCCGGGGAGCTGTTTTTT	CSVVVGGPPGELFF
16	-	TRBD1	TRBV7-2	TRBJ2-1	TGTGCCAGCAGCAGGGACAGGGGAATGGGGTTTACTGAGCAGTTCTTC	CASSRDRGMGFTEQFF
15	-	TRBD2	TRBV9	TRBJ2-1	TGTGCCAGCAGCGCGGGACTAGCGGGAACCAATGAGCAGTTCTTC	CASSAGLAGTNEQFF
14	-	-	TRBV6-5	TRBJ1-4	TGTGCCAGCAGTCAACAGGGCCCTAATGAAAAACTGTTTTTT	CASSQQGPNEKLFF
16	-	-	TRBV4-3	TRBJ1-6	TGCGCCAGCAGCACCGAGTTTGGGCAGTTTAATTCACCCCTCCACTTT	CASSTEFGQFNSPLHF
14	once	-	TRBV9	TRBJ1-4	TGTGCCAGCAGCCCATCGGTCTATAATGAAAAACTGTTTTTT	CASSPSVYNEKLFF
14	-	-	TRBV5-1	TRBJ2-7	TGCGCCAGCAGCCCCGGGGTAGACAGGAGCGAGCAGTACTTC	CASSPGVDRSEQYF
17	-	TRBD2	TRBV4-3	TRBJ2-5	TGCGCCAGCAGCCAAGAGTTAGCGGGACTGAGGTTGGGGACCCAGTACTTC	CASSQELAGLRLGTQYF
14	-	TRBD2	TRBV18	TRBJ2-3	TGTGCCAGCTCACCCGGACTAGATCTGGATACGCAGTATTTT	CASSPGLDLDTQYF
13	-	-	TRBV30	TRBJ2-7	TGTGCCTGGAGCCAAGCGGGTCTCTACGAGCAGTACTTC	CAWSQAGLYEQYF
14	-	-	TRBV21-1	TRBJ2-5	TGTGCCAGCAGCTCGGAAACACAGAAAGAGACCCAGTACTTC	CASSSETQKETQYF
14	-	-	TRBV6-4	TRBJ2-2	TGTGCCAGCAGTGACTCGAGCAACAGCGGGGAGCTGTTTTTT	CASSDSSNSGELFF
13	-	-	TRBV30	TRBJ1-2	TGTGCCTGGAGTCCTGGGGGAGGGGGTGGCTACACCTTC	CAWSPGGGGGYTF
14	-	-	TRBV10-3	TRBJ1-1	TGTGCCATCAGTGAGACGACAGGATACACTGAAGCTTTCTTT	CAISETTGYTEAFF
15	-	-	TRBV9	TRBJ2-2	TGTGCCAGCAGCTTCCGGGATTTTGACACCGGGGAGCTGTTTTTT	CASSFRDFDTGELFF
16	-	TRBD1	TRBV19	TRBJ2-1	TGTGCCAGTAGTATGGCAGGGGGCGTACCCTACAATGAGCAGTTCTTC	CASSMAGGVPYNEQFF
15	-	TRBD2	TRBV5-1	TRBJ2-7	TGCGCCAGCAGCTTAATAACTAGCGGGAGTGGCGAGCAGTACTTC	CASSLITSGSGEQYF
15	once	-	TRBV2	TRBJ1-5	TGTGCCAGCAGTGGATCGGGGATAGGCAATCAGCCCCAGCATTTT	CASSGSGIGNQPQHF
13	-	-	TRBV28	TRBJ2-1	TGTGCCAGCAGGGAGGTGTCCTACAATGAGCAGTTCTTC	CASREVSYNEQFF
13	once	TRBD2	TRBV28	TRBJ2-7	TGTGCCAGCACCCGGGGGAGGGAGGACGAGCAGTACTTC	CASTRGREDEQYF
18	once	TRBD2	TRBV6-2/TRBV6-3	TRBJ2-4	TGTGCCAGCAGTACCCTCGTCGGACTAGCGGGAGACAAAAACATTCAGTACTTC	CASSTLVGLAGDKNIQYF
16	-	TRBD1	TRBV6-5	TRBJ1-5	TGTGCCAGCAGTTACTTGGGGACAGGGTTAGATCAGCCCCAGCATTTT	CASSYLGTGLDQPQHF
12	-	-	TRBV11-2	TRBJ2-3	TGTGCCAGCAGCTTCGGGATGGATACGCAGTATTTT	CASSFGMDTQYF
18	-	-	TRBV27	TRBJ1-6	TGTGCCAGCAGTTTATCGGTGCAGCGCAGCTCCTATAATTCACCCCTCCACTTT	CASSLSVQRSSYNSPLHF
16	-	TRBD1	TRBV18	TRBJ2-1	TGTGCCAGCTCACTCGCGGGACAGGACCCCACCCATGAGCAGTTCTTC	CASSLAGQDPTHEQFF
13	once	TRBD1	TRBV19	TRBJ1-2	TGTGCCAGTAGTGCCCCAGGGGGCTATGGCTACACCTTC	CASSAPGGYGYTF
16	-	TRBD1	TRBV28	TRBJ1-5	TGTGCCAGCAGACCCAAGGACAGGTTTAGCAATCAGCCCCAGCATTTT	CASRPKDRFSNQPQHF
15	few	TRBD2	TRBV6-1	TRBJ2-2	TGTGCCGCCAGCCAGGTGGGACTAACAACCGGGGAGCTGTTTTTT	CAASQVGLTTGELFF
12	-	-	TRBV2	TRBJ1-2	TGTGCCAGCAGTGACGGGAACTATGGCTACACCTTC	CASSDGNYGYTF
14	-	-	TRBV5-1	TRBJ2-7	TGCGCCAGCAGCTTGGTTGTCAGTACCTACGAGCAGTACTTC	CASSLVVSTYEQYF
15	-	TRBD2	TRBV19	TRBJ2-1	TGTGCCAGTAGTATAAGTAGCGGGAGGTACAATGAGCAGTTCTTC	CASSISSGRYNEQFF
16	-	TRBD2	TRBV11-3	TRBJ2-3	TGTGCCAGCAGCTTAGGTCTCGGACTAGCGGCAGATACGCAGTATTTT	CASSLGLGLAADTQYF
15	-	-	TRBV2	TRBJ1-5	TGTGCCAGCAGTGAGGAAGACGGGGAGAATCAGCCCCAGCATTTT	CASSEEDGENQPQHF
11	-	TRBD2	TRBV20-1	TRBJ2-1	TGCAGTGTACTAGCGGACAATGAGCAGTTCTTC	CSVLADNEQFF
13	-	-	TRBV6-6	TRBJ2-1	TGTGCCAGCAGTTTGCCCGGCTACAATGAGCAGTTCTTC	CASSLPGYNEQFF
14	-	-	TRBV12-2	TRBJ1-2	TGTGCAAGTCGCCAAAGACAGGGGAGCTATGGCTACACCTTC	CASRQRQGSYGYTF
12	-	-	TRBV6-6	TRBJ1-4	TGTGCCAGCAGGGACAATAATGAAAAACTGTTTTTT	CASRDNNEKLFF